These 21 T cell receptor beta chains share one sample of origin, sequenced in a study of blood T cell repertoires in COVID-19. The repertoire was sequenced with immunoSEQ multiplex PCR; TCRdb's copy has only in-frame clones and lacks some. The sample yields about 39,000 clones, approximately 90% seen once. The material sequenced was peripheral blood. These receptors were taken from a man aged 50 to 59 with active COVID-19.

The chain uses TRBV7-6 and TRBJ2-3; 9 bases line up with TRBD2. Trimming at V came to 5 bases and at J to 3 bases, leaving 6 bases not matched to a gene. This CDR3 contains 15 residues. CDR1 and CDR2 (germline): SGHVS, FNYEAQ. CDR3 region: CASSPRGGGTDTQYF. The CDR3 DNA follows: TGTGCCAGCAGCCCGCGGGGGGGCGGGACAGATACGCAGTATTTT. Variable domain in full (rest from reference TRBV7-6 and TRBJ2-3): GAGVSQSPRYKVTKRGQDVALRCDPISGHVSLYWYRQALGQGPEFLTYFNYEAQQDKSGLPNDRFSAERPEGSISTLTIQRTEQRDSAMYRCASSPRGGGTDTQYFGPGTRLTVL.

This chain uses TRBV12-3 or TRBV12-4 with TRBJ2-7; weak D call: TRBD1 (6 bases). The CDR3 extends over 11 amino acids. Trimming removed 6 bases at V and 5 bases at J, with 8 bases between. The CDR3 is CASRNRDEQYF. CDR3 nucleotides: TGTGCCAGCAGAAACAGGGACGAGCAGTACTTC.

The chain combines TRBV7-9 with TRBJ2-7; 11 bases match TRBD2. CDR1 is SEHNR, CDR2 FQNEAQ, per germline (reference sequence). V lost 4 bases and J lost 6; bases outside the gene matches: 11. This CDR3 is built from 16 residues. DNA of the CDR3: TGTGCCAGCAGCTCGTCGTTTAGCGGGAGGGCCCGCGAGCAGTACTTC. Translating gives CASSSSFSGRAREQYF.

In its sample, this clone was seen once. The rearrangement uses TRBV6-5 and TRBJ2-3; no reliable D call. Germline V gene data show CDR1 as MNHEY and CDR2 as SVGAGI. Trimming cost V 7 bases and J 4 bases, with 15 bases left between them. The CDR3 spans 14 residues. CDR3: CASIPRGLADTQYF. CDR3 DNA: TGTGCCAGCATCCCAAGAGGATTGGCAGATACGCAGTATTTT.

In this sample, this clone turned up once. V is TRBV18 and J is TRBJ1-1, with D uncertain. Trimming cost V 6 bases and J 4 bases, with 15 bases left between them. Germline V gene lookup returns CDR1 KGHSH and CDR2 LQKENI. The CDR3 is 14 amino acids. The chain's CDR3 is CASSPPGRRTEAFF. CDR3 nucleotides: TGTGCCAGCTCTCCCCCAGGTAGGCGCACTGAAGCTTTCTTT.

V gene TRBV7-3 combines with J gene TRBJ1-1; no firm D call. CDR3 length: 13 residues. V lost 2 bases to trimming and J lost 4 bases, with 8 bases between them. In germline, CDR1 is SGHTA, CDR2 FQGTGA. In DNA, the CDR3 is TGTGCCAGCAGCTTAGCAGGTCCCACTGAAGCTTTCTTT. Its translation is CASSLAGPTEAFF.

The V gene is TRBV18, the J gene TRBJ2-1; D may be TRBD2 (7 bases). The V gene lost 2 bases and the J gene lost 6 bases, with 17 bases spanning the gap. This CDR3 has 16 residues. CDR1 is KGHSH and CDR2 is LQKENI in the germline V gene. CDR3 amino acids: CASSPLYGGQGNEQFF. The CDR3 DNA follows: TGTGCCAGCTCACCATTGTACGGGGGGCAGGGCAATGAGCAGTTCTTC.

J is TRBJ1-2 and V is TRBV4-1; 7 bases align to TRBD1. The germline V gene has CDR1 MGHRA and CDR2 YSYEKL. The CDR3 totals 16 residues. V shed 4 bases and J 4 bases; nucleotides not matched to a gene: 12. As DNA, the CDR3 is TGCGCCAGCAGCCTCGGACGGGACAGAAACACCTATGGCTACACCTTC. The encoded protein is CASSLGRDRNTYGYTF.

The gene calls are TRBV14 and TRBJ1-4; D unclear. The V gene's germline CDR1 is SGHDN and CDR2 FVKESK. V was trimmed by 1 base and J by 0 bases, leaving 9 bases between them. This CDR3 has 16 amino acids. CDR3 in amino acids: CASSQARKATNEKLFF. As DNA, the CDR3 is TGTGCCAGCAGCCAAGCCAGAAAAGCAACTAATGAAAAACTGTTTTTT.

The chain employs TRBV7-6 and TRBJ1-2, with a possible D match to TRBD1 (5 bases). CDR1 is SGHVS and CDR2 is FNYEAQ in the germline V gene. The CDR3 extends over 15 amino acids. The V end lost 3 bases, the J end lost 8 bases, and 19 bases lay between the germline ends. CDR3 nucleotides: TGTGCCAGCAGCTTGGGGGGGTCCCATGAGGGCGGCTACACCTTC. Translation gives CASSLGGSHEGGYTF.

This sequence joins TRBV23-1 and TRBJ1-2; D ambiguous. TRBV23-1 is annotated as an ORF whose role is uncertain. This CDR3 has 14 residues. Trimming removed 2 bases from V and 1 base from J, with 8 bases in between. The CDR3 sequence is CASSQEALNYGYTF. The CDR3 DNA sequence: TGCGCCAGCAGTCAAGAGGCACTTAACTATGGCTACACCTTC.

Here the CDR3 DNA reads TGTGCCAGCAGCTTAATCGCGGCAAATGAGCAGTTCTTC. This gives the protein CASSLIAANEQFF. J is TRBJ2-1 and V is TRBV7-3; D is unresolved. The CDR3 extends over 13 amino acids. Trimming shortened V by 1 base and J by 7 bases, and 8 bases separated the two germline ends. CDR1 and CDR2 from the germline V gene are SGHTA and FQGTGA.

The rearrangement links TRBV18 to TRBJ1-1; D gene unclear. CDR3 length equals 14 residues. Trimming removed 2 bases at V and 5 bases at J, with 12 bases between. Germline V gene lookup returns CDR1 KGHSH and CDR2 LQKENI. The CDR3 loop is CASSPGVKMTEAFF. The DNA of the CDR3 is TGTGCCAGCTCACCAGGAGTGAAGATGACTGAAGCTTTCTTT.

The chain links TRBV7-3 to TRBJ2-2, with 13 bases aligning to TRBD2. Germline loops: CDR1 SGHTA, CDR2 FQGTGA. J lost 6 bases, V lost 3 bases, and 10 bases had no gene match. CDR3 length: 18 amino acids. In DNA, the CDR3 is TGTGCCAGCAGCTTTTACTCACCGGGACTAGCGGGACCCGGGGAGCTGTTTTTT. Translation: CASSFYSPGLAGPGELFF.

V and J are TRBV7-2 and TRBJ2-1; D unclear. The CDR3 extends over 13 amino acids. The germline V gene encodes CDR1 SGHTA and CDR2 FQGNSA. V dropped 0 bases and J dropped 5 bases, with 5 bases sitting between them. In DNA form, the CDR3 reads TGTGCCAGCAGCTTAGCGGAGAACAATGAGCAGTTCTTC. Its protein is CASSLAENNEQFF.

This clone was seen once. The DNA of the CDR3 is TGTGCCAGCTCAGCCTCGGACACTGCAACTATTGGCTACACCTTC. It specifies CASSASDTATIGYTF. The chain combines TRBV18 with TRBJ1-2; a weak D match, TRBD1 (5 bases). V was clipped by 5 bases and J by 7 bases, with 20 bases between them. The CDR3 is 15 amino acids. Germline V gene data show CDR1 as KGHSH and CDR2 as LQKENI.

The chain uses TRBV19 and TRBJ1-1; TRBD1 aligns across 7 bases. V dropped 6 bases and J dropped 2; count of bases not matched to a gene: 9. CDR3 length: 15 residues. CDR1 and CDR2 from the germline V gene are LNHDA and SQIVND (reference sequence). CDR3 nucleotide sequence: TGTGCCAGTAGGGACAGGCCTCAGGGAAACACTGAAGCTTTCTTT. Amino acid sequence: CASRDRPQGNTEAFF.

CDR3 sequence reads: CASSYRGTEAFF. CDR3 nucleotide sequence: TGTGCCAGCAGTTACAGGGGAACTGAAGCTTTCTTT. The chain has TRBV7-9 and TRBJ1-1; 7 bases match TRBD1. With 6 bases clipped from V and 5 bases from J, the junction kept 3 bases outside the gene matches. The CDR3 loop spans 12 amino acids. CDR1 and CDR2 (germline): SEHNR, FQNEAQ (reference sequence).

The chain joins TRBV4-3 to TRBJ1-4; D gene uncertain. This CDR3 has 14 amino acids. V was shortened by 0 bases and J by 8 bases, with 10 bases between the two germline ends. Germline CDR1 and CDR2: LGHNA and YSLEER. CDR3 sequence (DNA): TGCGCCAGCAGCCAAGATAGGCCTAGGGAAAAACTGTTTTTT. Protein: CASSQDRPREKLFF.

The chain links TRBV10-1 to TRBJ1-2; 11 nucleotides match TRBD1. Germline V gene lookup returns CDR1 WNHNN and CDR2 SYGVQD (reference sequence). The CDR3 is 16 residues long. Trimming removed 5 bases from V and 4 bases from J; junction bases left unmatched: 9. CDR3 in DNA: TGCGCCAGCAGTAAAGCCGGACAGGGGGCTATCTATGGCTACACCTTC. Encoded protein: CASSKAGQGAIYGYTF.

V gene TRBV4-3 combines with J gene TRBJ1-2, with 7 bases that match TRBD1. The CDR3 runs to 15 residues. The J segment lost 6 bases and the V segment lost 1 base, leaving 8 bases of the junction unmatched. Germline CDR1 is LGHNA and CDR2 is YSLEER. Written as DNA, the CDR3 is TGCGCCAGCAGCCAAGGTCAGGGGGGATTCAATGGCTACACCTTC. Translating it yields CASSQGQGGFNGYTF.